The 32 T cell receptor beta chains given below trace back to one sample, sequenced in a study of tumor and adjacent non-tumor tissue in lung cancer listed by TCRdb under 2018. Libraries came from multiplex PCR. Data came from an Illumina HiSeq 2500. Following protocols modified from ARM-PCR, the researchers constructed TCRbeta libraries through three rounds of nested PCR with primers (Table S4). TCRdb reprocessed the public reads (quality trimming at Q25 with fastp, clone calling with MiXCR) and kept in-frame beta chains. Rows with a matching CDR3 protein are joined into one entry that keeps the most common DNA and genes. Across this sample there are over 110,000 distinct CDR3 sequences, with approximately 66% seen only once. Of the sample, about 20% is held by the ten largest clones. RNA was isolated from bulk, unsorted tissue, and RNA quality was assessed with a NanoDrop ND-1000 and an Agilent 2100.

The sample comprised lung tumor tissue. These receptors all come from a man in his sixties with small cell lung cancer.

The chain couples TRBV11-3 to TRBJ2-1; D ambiguous. Germline V CDR1 and CDR2: SGHNT, YENEEA. This CDR3 region has 14 residues. The CDR3 loop reads CAGSAWTVRSEQFF. In DNA, the CDR3 is TGTGCTGGCAGCGCCTGGACGGTGCGGAGTGAGCAGTTCTTC.

Concerning this clonotype: A read error may explain this, as a much larger clone is one base away. The V call is TRBV5-5, the J call TRBJ1-3; D gene unclear. The germline CDR1 and CDR2 sequences are SGHKS and YYEKEE (reference sequence). The CDR3 is 14 residues long. CDR3 amino acids: CANSLSVAGNTIYF. The DNA of the CDR3 is TGTGCCAACAGCTTGTCGGTGGCTGGAAACACCATATATTTT.

Concerning this clonotype itself: The junction departs from germline at one end; a sequencing error may be responsible. The rearrangement uses TRBV11-2 and TRBJ2-3; D is perhaps TRBD2 (6 bases). The CDR3 runs 21 residues. Looked up from germline, CDR1 is SGHAT and CDR2 is FQNNGV. CDR3 sequence reads: CASRSTLGSWRETGLTDTQCF. Here the CDR3 DNA reads TGTGCCAGCAGATCTACCCTCGGTAGCTGGAGGGAAACCGGCTTAACAGATACGCAGTGTTTT.

In the case of this clonotype: A much larger clone differs by one base, so this may be a read error. The chain employs TRBV6-1 and TRBJ1-5; D ambiguous. This CDR3 region has 16 residues. In germline, CDR1 is MNHNS, CDR2 SASEGT. The chain's CDR3 is CASSVLAANSNQRQHF. CDR3 coding DNA: TGTGCCAGCAGTGTCCTAGCGGCCAATAGCAATCAGCGCCAGCATTTT.

CDR3 DNA: TGTGCCAGTAGCGTATCATACGGAGATAGCGAGCAGTTCTTC. It codes for CASSVSYGDSEQFF. This sequence joins TRBV11-2 and TRBJ2-1; TRBD2 might be the D (5 bases). Germline-derived CDR1 and CDR2 are SGHAT and FQNNGV. CDR3 length: 14 residues. Trimming pared 9 bases from V and 10 bases from J, leaving 22 bases between.

This clonotype has just a few counts. A much more abundant neighbour one base away suggests this may be a read error. This chain joins TRBV20-1 and TRBJ2-1; 11 bases are a match to TRBD2. Looked up from germline, CDR1 is DFQATT and CDR2 is SNEGSKA (reference sequence). The CDR3 is 15 residues long. CDR3 region: CSARQLAGASNGQFF. Written as DNA, the CDR3 is TGCAGTGCTAGACAACTAGCGGGAGCAAGTAATGGGCAGTTCTTC.

By share, this clonotype ranks as medium-sized. The chain is built from TRBV11-2 and TRBJ2-3; D gene ambiguous. The length of the CDR3 is 14 residues. Germline CDR1 and CDR2: SGHAT and FQNNGV. Between the trimmed V and J ends, which lost 0 bases and 10 bases, there was a span of 14 bases. The CDR3 loop is CASSLDFLSEAQYF. The CDR3 bases are TGTGCCAGCAGCTTAGATTTTCTCAGTGAAGCGCAGTATTTT.

The sample holds many counts of this clonotype. The rearrangement joins TRBV11-3 to TRBJ2-3, with TRBD1 matching over 11 bases. CDR1 SGHNT and CDR2 YENEEA come from the germline V gene. This CDR3 spans 15 amino acids. After removal of 5 bases from V and 3 bases from J, the junction contained 4 bases not matched to a gene. This CDR3 is CASSPGQGGTDTQYF. DNA for the CDR3: TGTGCCAGCAGCCCGGGACAGGGGGGGACAGATACGCAGTATTTT.

Of note for this clonotype: Its ends do not fully match the called genes, so a read error is possible. This rearrangement joins TRBV12-3 or TRBV12-4 to TRBJ2-3; D might be TRBD2 (5 bases). CDR3 length: 15 amino acids. CDR3 DNA sequence: TGTGCTAGCAGTTCAGTCGGGGAACGTCCAGATACGCAGTATTTT. Translating it yields CASSSVGERPDTQYF.

Turning to this clonotype: A read error is possible here, since a much larger clone lies one base away. The chain combines TRBV10-3 with TRBJ1-5; D unresolved. In germline, CDR1 is ENHRY, CDR2 SYGVKD. The CDR3 has 11 residues. V was trimmed by 8 bases and J by 6 bases, leaving 8 bases between them. CDR3 coding DNA: TGTGCCATCGTATACCGTCAGCCCCAGCATTTT. Its protein product is CAIVYRQPQHF.

Comment on this clonotype: Germline and junction disagree at one end, which may indicate a read error. This chain joins TRBV6-1 and TRBJ2-3; D possibly uses TRBD1 or TRBD2 (6 bases each). The CDR3 is 18 residues long. In germline, CDR1 is MNHNS, CDR2 SASEGT. DNA for the CDR3: TGTGCCAGCAGTGAGTCCGGGGGACACCCGAGTCTCACAGGTACGCAGTACTTT. The encoded protein is CASSESGGHPSLTGTQYF.

Of note for this clonotype: The junction does not match germline at one end; this may be a read error. The rearrangement links TRBV2 to TRBJ2-7; 10 bases are a match to TRBD2. The germline CDR1 and CDR2 sequences are SNHLY and FYNNEI. CDR3 length equals 16 residues. The CDR3 DNA reads as TGTGCCAGCAGTTCGGATATGCTAGCGGGAGTGTACGAGGAGTACTTC. It encodes CASSSDMLAGVYEEYF.

A remark on this clonotype: This may be a read error, as it is one base from a much larger clone. The chain has TRBV6-1 and TRBJ1-5; D is unclear. The CDR3 consists of 13 residues. CDR1 is MNHNS, CDR2 SASEGT, per germline. V lost 10 bases and J lost 2, with 12 bases in between. The DNA for the CDR3 is TGTGCCACCTCTCAGGAGGGCAATCAGCCCCAGCATTTT. It codes for CATSQEGNQPQHF.

This chain uses TRBV21-1 with TRBJ2-5; the DNA was not used to check the table's D call, TRBD1. TRBV21-1 is deemed a pseudogene. CDR3 length equals 13 residues. Here the CDR3 DNA reads TGTGCCAGATCGTTGTCTCGGAAAGAGACCCAGTACTTC. This codes for CARSLSRKETQYF.

This clonotype has only one observation. Being one base from a much bigger clone, this may be a read error. For the CDR3, the DNA is TGCAGGGTTGAACAGGCTGGCACCTTC. This gives the protein CRVEQAGTF. The chain uses TRBV29-1 and TRBJ1-2, with a possible D match to TRBD1 (5 bases). The CDR3 totals 9 residues. In germline, CDR1 is SQVTM, CDR2 ANQGSEA.

This clonotype was recorded at least ten times. The V gene is TRBV5-6, the J gene TRBJ2-1, with 10 bases identical to TRBD2. This CDR3 is built from 15 residues. Germline CDR1 SGHDT, CDR2 YYEEEE. The V segment lost 5 bases and the J segment 4 bases; nucleotides outside the gene matches: 6. The CDR3 DNA sequence: TGTGCCAGCAGACCGGCTAGCGGGAGTTACAATGAGCAGTTCTTC. Amino acids: CASRPASGSYNEQFF.

About this clonotype: Sequence at one end of the junction differs from germline and may be a read error. The V gene is TRBV10-3, the J gene TRBJ1-2; no firm D call. CDR1 is ENHRY and CDR2 is SYGVKD in the germline V gene. The CDR3 is made up of 15 amino acids. The CDR3 region has the DNA TGTGCCATCAGTGAGTCGAGGCAGACGGACTATGTCTACACCTTC. Translated, it gives CAISESRQTDYVYTF.

About this clonotype: A read error may explain this, as a much larger clone is one base away. The chain joins TRBV20-1 to TRBJ1-5; D is undetermined. This CDR3 region has 15 residues. Germline loops: CDR1 DFQATT, CDR2 SNEGSKA (reference sequence). Trimming took off 1 base at V and 3 bases at J, with 13 bases between the two ends. The CDR3, as DNA: TGCAGTGCTAGAGTGTCCCGGGCGGACAATCAGCCCCAGCATTTT. Its translation: CSARVSRADNQPQHF.

Remarks on this clonotype: Germline is not matched at one junction end, which may reflect a read error. This chain uses TRBV11-3 with TRBJ2-1; D is undetermined. From germline, CDR1 is SGHNT and CDR2 YENEEA. CDR3 length: 13 amino acids. DNA of the CDR3: TGTGCTAGCAGCTTACGGCCTCTCAATGAGCAGTTCTTC. The encoded protein is CASSLRPLNEQFF.

As for this clonotype: This may come from a read error, since a much larger clone is one base off. The chain uses TRBV29-1 and TRBJ2-3; 13 bases agree with TRBD2. The V gene end was trimmed by 5 bases and the J gene end by 5 bases; junction bases not matched to a gene: 1. In germline, CDR1 is SQVTM, CDR2 ANQGSEA. This CDR3 has 13 residues. CDR3 DNA sequence: TGCAGCGTTACTAGCGGGAGGGGAGATACGCAGTATTTT. Translation: CSVTSGRGDTQYF.

V is TRBV11-1 and J is TRBJ2-7; D may be TRBD2 (6 bases). The CDR3 covers 13 residues. Germline CDR1 SGHAT, CDR2 FQDESV (reference sequence). The DNA of the CDR3 is TGTCCCAGCAGCTTAGGCGGGGCCAACGAGCAGTACGTC. Translation: CPSSLGGANEQYV.

Details on this clonotype: The junction departs from germline at one end; a sequencing error may be responsible. This chain uses TRBV11-2 with TRBJ2-2, with a tentative D call TRBD1 (6 bases). This CDR3 has 14 amino acids. The germline V gene has CDR1 SGHAT and CDR2 FQNNGV. The CDR3 reads CASSLGQNTGELPF. DNA of the CDR3: TGTGCCAGCAGCCTCGGACAGAACACCGGGGAGCTGCCTTTT.

By frequency in the sample, this clonotype is medium-sized (0.01 to 0.1%). This chain connects TRBV29-1 to TRBJ1-2, with 7 bases that match TRBD1. Per germline, CDR1 SQVTM and CDR2 ANQGSEA. V was pared by 2 bases and J by 3 bases, with 0 bases of the junction left unmatched. The CDR3 has 12 residues. Here the CDR3 reads CSVERGHYGYTF. Written as DNA, the CDR3 is TGCAGCGTTGAAAGGGGGCACTATGGCTACACCTTC.

Turning to this clonotype: A much bigger clone sits one base away, suggesting this may be a read error. The V call is TRBV5-4, the J call TRBJ2-5; D ambiguous. This CDR3 is 14 amino acids long. CDR1 SGHNT and CDR2 YYREEE come from the germline V gene (reference sequence). With 3 bases removed from V and 5 bases from J, the gap between germline ends came to 14 bases. The CDR3, as DNA: TGTGCCAGCAGCTCACGGACGTTACATGAGACCCAGTACTTC. It codes for CASSSRTLHETQYF.

This clonotype appeared a single time. The chain recombines TRBV20-1 with TRBJ2-7; D is perhaps TRBD1 (6 bases). CDR3 length equals 14 residues. Trimming shortened V by 7 bases and J by 6 bases, and 22 bases separated the two germline ends. In germline, CDR1 is DFQATT, CDR2 SNEGSKA (reference sequence). DNA for the CDR3: TGCAGTGTTAGCCCAGGGGCCATGGGGATCGAGCAGTACTTC. Protein sequence: CSVSPGAMGIEQYF.

Comments on this clonotype: A junction end diverges from the germline sequence, so it may reflect a read error. The chain combines TRBV6-6 with TRBJ1-2; D gene unclear. From germline, CDR1 is MNHNY and CDR2 SVGAGI (reference sequence). CDR3 size: 15 residues. The CDR3 coding sequence is TGTGCCAGCAGAGTCGGCGGCGCTTTTAACTACGGCTACACCTTC. As protein: CASRVGGAFNYGYTF.

Concerning this clonotype itself: This clone may be a read error of a much larger clone one base away. The chain couples TRBV28 to TRBJ2-3, with 7 nucleotides matching TRBD1. Germline V CDR1 and CDR2: MDHEN, SYDVKM. This CDR3 has 14 amino acids. The CDR3 sequence: CASSLRQGVDMQYF. Here the CDR3 DNA reads TGTGCCAGCAGTCTTCGACAGGGAGTGGATATGCAGTATTTT. Full variable domain (remainder filled in from reference TRBV28 and TRBJ2-3): DVKVTQSSRYLVKRTGEKVFLECVQDMDHENMFWYRQDPGLGLRLIYFSYDVKMKEKGDIPEGYSVSREKKERFSLILESASTNQTSMYLCASSLRQGVDMQYFGPGTRLTVL.

About this clonotype: This may stem from a read error, because a much larger clone lies one nucleotide away. This is likely a read error, given that the CDR3 carries no conserved phenylalanine or tryptophan at its end. The rearrangement links TRBV12-3 or TRBV12-4 to TRBJ2-1, with TRBD2 matching 10 bases. This CDR3 is built from 15 residues. The V gene end was trimmed by 0 bases and the J gene end by 9 bases; junction bases not matched to a gene: 5. CDR3 region: CASSLASGRGGEQFL. CDR3 bases: TGTGCCAGCAGTTTAGCGAGCGGGAGGGGGGGTGAGCAGTTCCTC.

The chain carries TRBV11-2 and TRBJ1-1; unclear D gene. Trimming stripped 5 bases from V and 7 bases from J, with 11 bases between. Germline V lookup: CDR1 SGHAT, CDR2 FQNNGV. The CDR3 contains 12 residues. CDR3 bases: TGTGCCAGCAGCCCCTGGGATAGTGAAGCTTTCTTT. It specifies CASSPWDSEAFF.

A remark on this clonotype: This clone may be a read error of a much larger clone one base away. Because it lacks the conserved phenylalanine or tryptophan at the end, this CDR3 is likely a read error. The chain recombines TRBV20-1 with TRBJ2-3; TRBD2 aligns across 13 bases. Trimming took 6 bases from V and 5 from J; bases not matched to a gene: 8. Germline lookup yields CDR1 DFQATT and CDR2 SNEGSKA (reference sequence). This CDR3 has 15 amino acids. In DNA, the CDR3 is TGCAGTGCCATAGGACTAGCGGGAGATCTAGATACGCAGTATCTT. Translation: CSAIGLAGDLDTQYL.

As to this clonotype: The conserved phenylalanine or tryptophan normally closing the CDR3 is absent here, so this likely arose from a read error. V and J are TRBV4-2 and TRBJ2-3; D perhaps matches TRBD2 (5 bases). CDR3 length: 16 residues. Germline CDR1 reads LGHNA; CDR2 reads YNFKEQ. CDR3 residues: CASSQLAGWNTDTQYL. The CDR3 nucleotides are TGTGCCAGCAGCCAGCTAGCCGGCTGGAACACAGATACTCAGTATCTT.

As concerns this clonotype: This sequence may be a read error, since a much larger clone differs from it by one base. The chain uses TRBV29-1 and TRBJ2-1, with 8 bases matching TRBD2. J lost 7 bases, V lost 4 bases, and 12 bases had no gene match. Germline lookup yields CDR1 SQVTM and CDR2 ANQGSEA. CDR3 length: 15 amino acids. Here the CDR3 DNA reads TGCAGCGTTGCCTTCGGGAATAGCGGGGTTAATGAGCAGTTCTTC. It is translated as CSVAFGNSGVNEQFF.